The 9 T cell receptor beta chains given below trace back to one sample, sequenced in a study of shared clonotypes between healthy human individuals. The protocol was immunoSEQ multiplex PCR, while the TCRdb copy is restricted to in-frame clones and leaves out a portion. Of 600,000 to 700,000 clones listed, around 73% are singletons. Sequencing input: memory CD4+ T cells sorted from blood. Stated subset: CD45RA-negative fraction. These receptors all stem from a woman aged 30 to 39 in good health.

This clone was observed a handful of times. The chain recombines TRBV19 with TRBJ1-1; TRBD1 might be the D (5 bases). Germline values: CDR1 LNHDA, CDR2 SQIVND (reference sequence). Deletions cut 7 bases from V and 0 bases from J, with 12 bases between. The CDR3 has 14 residues. In DNA, the CDR3 is TGTGCCAGTACCTTAGGGACGGTGAACACTGAAGCTTTCTTT. It is translated as CASTLGTVNTEAFF.

The chain is built from TRBV28 and TRBJ2-1; the match to TRBD2 covers 8 bases. Germline V gene lookup returns CDR1 MDHEN and CDR2 SYDVKM. This CDR3 comprises 15 residues. V was clipped by 8 bases and J by 6 bases; unmatched bases: 12. Here the CDR3 DNA reads TGTGCCAGCCGCCCCGGGGGGGACGGGATCAATGAGCAGTTCTTC. It specifies CASRPGGDGINEQFF.

The chain carries TRBV5-4 and TRBJ2-7; D gene uncertain. This CDR3 is built from 14 residues. Germline V lookup: CDR1 SGHNT, CDR2 YYREEE (reference sequence). V was trimmed by 1 base and J by 0 bases, leaving 8 bases between them. The CDR3: CASSLSVASYEQYF. The CDR3 DNA is TGTGCCAGCAGCTTGAGCGTGGCCTCCTACGAGCAGTACTTC.

This clone was counted at least ten times. The chain links TRBV5-1 to TRBJ2-5, with 7 bases identical to TRBD2. Looked up from germline, CDR1 is SGHRS and CDR2 is YFSETQ. J was trimmed by 5 bases and V by 5 bases; bases with no gene match: 9. The CDR3 contains 14 residues. The DNA for the CDR3 is TGCGCCAGCAGGCGGGGGACCCCGCGGGAGACCCAGTACTTC. As protein: CASRRGTPRETQYF.

The chain employs TRBV4-1 and TRBJ2-6, with D perhaps being TRBD1 or TRBD2 (6 bases each). The ends were cut back, 0 bases at V and 2 bases at J, with 11 bases in the middle. The CDR3 runs 17 residues. Germline V gene data show CDR1 as MGHRA and CDR2 as YSYEKL. CDR3 amino acids: CASSQDGGGAGANVLTF. CDR3 in DNA: TGCGCCAGCAGCCAAGATGGAGGGGGAGCTGGGGCCAACGTCCTGACTTTC.

The CDR3 DNA reads TGTGCCAGCAGGGTGACAGGCCACAACACTGAAGCTTTCTTT. Encoded protein: CASRVTGHNTEAFF. J is TRBJ1-1 and V is TRBV28, with D possibly matching TRBD1 (6 bases). Per germline, CDR1 MDHEN and CDR2 SYDVKM. Trimming took 6 bases from V and 2 from J, leaving 13 bases between them. This CDR3 comprises 14 residues.

This clone was found a few times. Other DNA sequences within the sample encode an identical CDR3. The chain carries TRBV5-1 and TRBJ1-1; D is ambiguous. CDR3 length equals 15 residues. The germline V gene encodes CDR1 SGHRS and CDR2 YFSETQ. Deletions cut 1 base from V and 4 bases from J, with 14 bases between. CDR3 in DNA: TGCGCCAGCAGCTTGAAAGGAACCGAGGGCACTGAAGCTTTCTTT. Translation: CASSLKGTEGTEAFF.

This sequence joins TRBV7-2 and TRBJ2-3; D is perhaps TRBD2 (5 bases). Trimming removed 5 bases at V and 4 bases at J, with 19 bases between. CDR3 size: 16 residues. Per the germline V gene, CDR1 is SGHTA and CDR2 is FQGNSA. This CDR3 is CASSRSEGSIPDTQYF. The CDR3 DNA is TGTGCCAGCAGCCGATCTGAGGGATCGATCCCAGATACGCAGTATTTT.

J is TRBJ1-6 and V is TRBV7-6; 8 bases map to TRBD1. Germline CDR1 reads SGHVS; CDR2 reads FNYEAQ. V lost 4 bases, J lost 5 bases, and 4 bases stayed unmatched. This CDR3 contains 15 residues. CDR3 coding DNA: TGTGCCAGCAGCTCCGGACAGGGTGATAATTCACCCCTCCACTTT. Encoded protein: CASSSGQGDNSPLHF.